The rows below give T cell receptor beta chains drawn from one sample of a study of T cell changes during pregnancy in multiple sclerosis. Here immunoSEQ multiplex PCR was the method, and the copy in TCRdb shows in-frame clones only, minus some. The data hold 30,000 or so clones, with about 86% observed a single time. The sequencing used CD4+ T cells from peripheral blood mononuclear cells, collected in the first trimester of pregnancy. The receptors here all came from a female donor in good health, enrolled as a control in a pregnancy study. CDR3s include the opening cysteine and the closing phenylalanine or tryptophan. Each record gives: D gene, J gene, clone size, V gene, CDR3 DNA, CDR3 protein. D genes are given only for firm matches. Clone sizes are given selectively: once, few, many, or a class where the clone is expanded.

>.|TRBJ2-1|.|TRBV7-7
TGTGCCAGCAGCTTTTCTAGGTTCAATGAGCAGTTCTTC
CASSFSRFNEQFF
>.|TRBJ1-2|.|TRBV10-3
TGTGCCATCAGGATCCCAGGCTCCCATGGCTACACCTTC
CAIRIPGSHGYTF
>TRBD2|TRBJ2-3|.|TRBV13
TGTGCCAGCAGCTTAGTTAGCGGGGGGGCCGATACGCAGTATTTT
CASSLVSGGADTQYF
>TRBD1|TRBJ2-2|.|TRBV27
TGTGCCAGCTTAACGGGACAGGGTGTTAACACCGGGGAGCTGTTTTTT
CASLTGQGVNTGELFF
>.|TRBJ1-2|.|TRBV10-3
TGTGCCATCAGTTTGGACGGAGGTAACTATGGCTACACCTTC
CAISLDGGNYGYTF
>.|TRBJ2-3|.|TRBV18
TGTGCCAGCTCACCCAGCGGGCCCGATACGCAGTATTTT
CASSPSGPDTQYF
>.|TRBJ1-2|.|TRBV6-5
TGTGCCAGCAGTGGGGGGTCAAACTATGGCTACACCTTC
CASSGGSNYGYTF
>TRBD2|TRBJ2-3|.|TRBV19
TGTGCCAGTAGTATTCGCCCTAGCGGCAGAGCGGATACGCAGTATTTT
CASSIRPSGRADTQYF
>.|TRBJ1-2|.|TRBV28
TGTGCCAGCAGTGCCCGGGGGGGGCCCTATGGCTACACCTTC
CASSARGGPYGYTF
>TRBD1|TRBJ1-3|.|TRBV7-4
TGTGCCAGCAGCTTAGCGCCTACAGGGGCATGGGAAAGAAACACCATATATTTT
CASSLAPTGAWERNTIYF
>TRBD1|TRBJ1-2|.|TRBV4-2
TGTGCCAGCAGCCCCTTTGGACAGGGAGGTAGAGGCTACACCTTC
CASSPFGQGGRGYTF
>TRBD1|TRBJ2-3|.|TRBV5-5
TGTGCCAGCAGCTTGCTGACAGGGACAAGCACAGATACGCAGTATTTT
CASSLLTGTSTDTQYF
>TRBD1|TRBJ2-7|.|TRBV11-3
TGTGCCAGCAGCTGGGACAGGGACTACGAGCAGTACTTC
CASSWDRDYEQYF
>TRBD1|TRBJ1-2|.|TRBV4-3
TGCGCCAGCAGCCAAGAGGGACAGTTAAAGGTGGGAGGCTACACCTTC
CASSQEGQLKVGGYTF
>TRBD1|TRBJ2-4|.|TRBV13
TGTGCCAGCAGCTTAGCAGGGACAGTGGAAAACATTCAGTACTTC
CASSLAGTVENIQYF
>.|TRBJ2-1|.|TRBV9
TGTGCCAGCAGCGTAGTGGGGGGGCCCGGGAATGAGCAGTTCTTC
CASSVVGGPGNEQFF
>TRBD1|TRBJ2-7|.|TRBV7-2
TGTGCCAGCAGCGGGGGGACAGGCCCCTACGAGCAGTACTTC
CASSGGTGPYEQYF
>TRBD1|TRBJ1-2|.|TRBV10-3
TGTGCCATCACAGACAGGGGGGGAAACTATGGCTACACCTTC
CAITDRGGNYGYTF
>.|TRBJ1-2|few|TRBV30
TGTGCCTGGAGTGGCATCCAGGGGTATGGCTACACCTTC
CAWSGIQGYGYTF
>.|TRBJ2-1|.|TRBV11-3
TGTGCCAGCAGCTTAGCCAGGGGACCCGATGAGCAGTTCTTC
CASSLARGPDEQFF
>.|TRBJ2-3|.|TRBV19
TGTGCCAGTTCCTTGGGAGGGGGGGCCCGCACAGATACGCAGTATTTT
CASSLGGGARTDTQYF
>.|TRBJ1-1|few|TRBV9
TGTGCCAGCAGCGTGATCGGGAATGGGAACACTGAAGCTTTCTTT
CASSVIGNGNTEAFF
>.|TRBJ1-6|.|TRBV5-1
TGCGCCAGCAGCTTGGTACCTTCGAGGGGGATGGGGGATTCACCCCTCCACTTT
CASSLVPSRGMGDSPLHF
>TRBD1|TRBJ2-7|.|TRBV2
TGTGCCAGCAAAGGACAGGGCGCAACCTACGAGCAGTACTTC
CASKGQGATYEQYF
>TRBD1|TRBJ1-1|.|TRBV30
TGTGCCTGGGGAAGCGGACAGGGCCCCTTTTACACTGAAGCTTTCTTT
CAWGSGQGPFYTEAFF
>.|TRBJ1-3|.|TRBV6-5
TGTGCCAGCAGTTACGGGAGTACCATATATTTT
CASSYGSTIYF
>.|TRBJ2-2|once|TRBV18
TGTGCCAGCTCAGCCGCGACGAACACCGGGGAGCTGTTTTTT
CASSAATNTGELFF
>.|TRBJ2-7|.|TRBV21-1
TGTGCCAGCACCAAGCGGGGTCAGGAAACCTACGAGCAGTACTTC
CASTKRGQETYEQYF
>TRBD2|TRBJ2-5|.|TRBV7-9
TGTGCCAGCATCCCAGCTCTAGCGGGGGTAGAGACCCAGTACTTC
CASIPALAGVETQYF
>TRBD1|TRBJ2-1|.|TRBV6-5
TGTGCCAGCAGTGCGCGGGACAGGGCTTACAATGAGCAGTTCTTC
CASSARDRAYNEQFF
>TRBD1|TRBJ1-5|.|TRBV6-1
TGTGCCAGCAGCCCAAGACAGGGCAGCCAGCCCCAGCATTTT
CASSPRQGSQPQHF
>.|TRBJ1-1|few|TRBV30
TGTGCCTGGAACATGAACACTGAAGCTTTCTTT
CAWNMNTEAFF
>.|TRBJ2-3|.|TRBV7-3
TGTGCCAGCAGCTTAACGGGGGGAGTCGGGACAGATACGCAGTATTTT
CASSLTGGVGTDTQYF
>TRBD2|TRBJ2-7|.|TRBV18
TGTGCCAGCTCACCAGCTAGCGGGGGGAGCTACGAGCAGTACTTC
CASSPASGGSYEQYF
>TRBD1|TRBJ2-2|.|TRBV5-1
TGCGCCAGCAGCCAGGGGGCCGGCACCGGGGAGCTGTTTTTT
CASSQGAGTGELFF
>.|TRBJ2-7|.|TRBV18
TGTGCCAGCTCACCAGGGGTCAGGACTAACTCGCGGGAGCAGTACTTC
CASSPGVRTNSREQYF
>.|TRBJ1-2|.|TRBV9
TGTGCCAGCAGCGTGGCGGGACTCACGAACTATGGCTACACCTTC
CASSVAGLTNYGYTF
>TRBD1|TRBJ2-7|.|TRBV4-3
TGCGCCAGCAGCCAAGATACAGGGGCCCCCTACGAGCAGTACTTC
CASSQDTGAPYEQYF
>TRBD1|TRBJ2-7|.|TRBV19
TGTGCCAGTAGTCTCCAAATATCAGGGGGCGCAAAATCCTACGAGCAGTACTTC
CASSLQISGGAKSYEQYF
>TRBD2|TRBJ2-3|.|TRBV5-4
TGTGCCAGCAGCTTGGGTCGCGGGGGGGCCCCTACTAGGGATACGCAGTATTTT
CASSLGRGGAPTRDTQYF
>TRBD2|TRBJ2-3|.|TRBV7-2
TGTGCCAGCAGCTTTGCCCCTTTAGCGGGGGGAAGCGCTACGCAGTATTTT
CASSFAPLAGGSATQYF
>.|TRBJ2-4|.|TRBV7-2
TGTGCCAGCAGCTTAGTCTCCATCGGAGGGGAGAACATTCAGTACTTC
CASSLVSIGGENIQYF
>TRBD1|TRBJ2-5|.|TRBV5-4
TGTGCCAGCAGCTTGGCGGGGGGACAGGGCCCCCAAGAGACCCAGTACTTC
CASSLAGGQGPQETQYF
>TRBD2|TRBJ2-3|.|TRBV7-2
TGTGCCAGCAGCCGAGGACTAGCGGGGGGGGGAGGCACAGATACGCAGTATTTT
CASSRGLAGGGGTDTQYF
>TRBD2|TRBJ2-1|.|TRBV2
TGTGCCAGCAGTGAAGAGAGTAGCGGGGGGTACAATGAGCAGTTCTTC
CASSEESSGGYNEQFF
>TRBD1|TRBJ1-4|.|TRBV6-5
TGTGCCAGCAGTTACTCGGGACAGGGGGATGAAAAACTGTTTTTT
CASSYSGQGDEKLFF
>TRBD1|TRBJ1-4|.|TRBV10-3
TGTGCCATCAGTGACATTCCGCGACAGGGGGCAACTAATGAAAAACTGTTTTTT
CAISDIPRQGATNEKLFF
>.|TRBJ1-1|few|TRBV6-1
TGTGCCAGCAGAACTAGCGGGGAGAACACTGAAGCTTTCTTT
CASRTSGENTEAFF
>TRBD1|TRBJ2-7|.|TRBV7-6
TGTGCCAGCAGCTCCGCCGGGACAGGCTACGAGCAGTACTTC
CASSSAGTGYEQYF
>TRBD1|TRBJ2-2|.|TRBV14
TGTGCCAGCAGCCGGGACAGGGTTGGCACCGGGGAGCTGTTTTTT
CASSRDRVGTGELFF
>.|TRBJ2-2|once|TRBV2
TGTGCCAGCAGGGAGGGACGGAACACCGGGGAGCTGTTTTTT
CASREGRNTGELFF
>TRBD1|TRBJ1-4|.|TRBV15
TGTGCCACCAGAACAGTACAGGGGGCGGGGGAAAAACTGTTTTTT
CATRTVQGAGEKLFF
>.|TRBJ1-1|.|TRBV6-5
TGTGCCAGCAGTCGACAGGTACTAAACACTGAAGCTTTCTTT
CASSRQVLNTEAFF
>TRBD2|TRBJ2-1|.|TRBV9
TGTGCCAGCAGCGGGACTAGCGGGGGATCCGATGAGCAGTTCTTC
CASSGTSGGSDEQFF
>.|TRBJ1-4|.|TRBV6-1
TGTGCCAGCAGTGAATCCAGGGTGGGTATGGAGAAACTGTTTTTT
CASSESRVGMEKLFF
>.|TRBJ2-1|once|TRBV7-2
TGTGCCAGCAGCTTCGACAGGACCTACAATGAGCAGTTCTTC
CASSFDRTYNEQFF
>.|TRBJ2-6|.|TRBV7-9
TGTGCCAGCAGCTATCTCGCAGGGTTGGCCCTGACTTTC
CASSYLAGLALTF
>.|TRBJ1-3|.|TRBV9
TGTGCCAGCAAGGGGTCTGGAAACACCATATATTTT
CASKGSGNTIYF
>TRBD2|TRBJ2-5|.|TRBV7-8
TGTGCCAGTGGGGGCGGGGGGGCCGGAGAGACCCAGTACTTC
CASGGGGAGETQYF